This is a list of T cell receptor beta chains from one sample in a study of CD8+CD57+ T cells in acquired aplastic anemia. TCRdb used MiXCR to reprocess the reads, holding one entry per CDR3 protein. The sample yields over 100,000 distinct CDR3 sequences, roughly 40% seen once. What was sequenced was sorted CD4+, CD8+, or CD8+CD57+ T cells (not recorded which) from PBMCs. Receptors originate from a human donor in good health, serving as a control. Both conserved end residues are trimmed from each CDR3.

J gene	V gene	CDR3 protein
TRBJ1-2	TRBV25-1	ASGNRGGHT
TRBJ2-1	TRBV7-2	ASSPSRTGQVQF
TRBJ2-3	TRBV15	ATSRDRARTTQY
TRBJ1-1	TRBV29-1	GVEEPAGGAAF
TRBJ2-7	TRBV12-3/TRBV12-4	ASRRLGGSEQY
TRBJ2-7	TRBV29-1	SVRDGVRYEQY
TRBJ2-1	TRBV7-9	ASSLETGVEQF
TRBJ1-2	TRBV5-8	ASSGTGGHGYT
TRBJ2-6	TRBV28	ASSFVGLSGANVLT
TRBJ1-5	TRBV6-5	ASSSRGVQPQH
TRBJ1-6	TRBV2	ASFPGRDHNSPLH
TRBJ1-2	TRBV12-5	ASGLGRGDGYT
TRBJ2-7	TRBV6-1	ASSRGQGSHEQY
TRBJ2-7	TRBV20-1	SARDRTGSFRYEQY
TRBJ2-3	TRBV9	ASSVVEGTDTQY
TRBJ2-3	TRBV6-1	ASRFSSSTDTQY
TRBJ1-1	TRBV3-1	ASSPRTVNTEAF
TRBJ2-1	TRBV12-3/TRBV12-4	ASSPLEQATRKQF
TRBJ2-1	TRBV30	AWSRAGRNEQF
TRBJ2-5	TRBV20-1	SAEGVGGFGETQY
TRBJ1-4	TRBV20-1	SARDRKQNNEKLF
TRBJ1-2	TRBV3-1	ASSQSPAYGYT
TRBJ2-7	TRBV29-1	SVGRVGSEQY
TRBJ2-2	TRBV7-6	ASSTDHSYGANTGELF
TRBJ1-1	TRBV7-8	ACSLGGGGFGEAF
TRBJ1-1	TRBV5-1	ASSLLPENTEAF
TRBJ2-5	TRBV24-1	ATSEGQGRETQY
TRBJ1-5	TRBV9	ASSVADSYQPQH
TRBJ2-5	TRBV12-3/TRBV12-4	ASQNGGAPRETQY
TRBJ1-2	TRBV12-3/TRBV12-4	ASSLTMGGPTNYGYT
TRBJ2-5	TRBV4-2	ASSQGARGSTETQY
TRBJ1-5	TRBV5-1	ASSLEGSNQPQH
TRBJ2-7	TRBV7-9	ASSSLYEQY
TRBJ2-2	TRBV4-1	ASSQDESWAGELF
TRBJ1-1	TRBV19	ASSIPRWKRGIEAF
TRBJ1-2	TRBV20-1	SASVGTNYGYT
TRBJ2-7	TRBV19	ASSSSHEQY
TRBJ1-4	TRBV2	ASKDRGVTNEKLF
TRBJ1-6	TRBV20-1	SARDDRGSSPLH
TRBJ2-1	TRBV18	ASSTLGDAYNEQF
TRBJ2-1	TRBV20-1	SARTSGGAREQF
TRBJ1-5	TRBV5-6	ASSLTGQRGTGNQPQH
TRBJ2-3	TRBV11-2	ASSLRLGSGTDTQY
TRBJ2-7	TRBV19	ASSASGPADYEQY